The next 20 T cell receptor beta chains were all read from a single sample in a study of shared clonotypes between healthy human individuals. It was CD45RO-negative cells, positively selected for CCR7, that made up naive CD8 cells, with terminally differentiated effector memory CD45RA+ cells excluded. The table came from immunoSEQ multiplex PCR; TCRdb's copy has only in-frame clones and leaves some out. The data show 1.5 million to 2.5 million clones, with less than 95% seen just once and around 1% held by the top ten. What was sequenced was naive CD8+ T cells sorted from blood. The receptors come from a man between 18 and 35 years old in good health.

V and J are TRBV5-4 and TRBJ2-2, with D hard to call. The CDR3 spans 16 residues. Trimming took 0 bases from V and 4 from J, leaving 13 bases between them. Germline values: CDR1 SGHNT, CDR2 YYREEE (reference sequence). The CDR3 DNA sequence: TGTGCCAGCAGCTTGGGGGCGTTTGGTGGCACCGGGGAGCTGTTTTTT. Translating gives CASSLGAFGGTGELFF.

V usage is TRBV4-3 and J usage is TRBJ2-3; 8 bases line up with TRBD2. This CDR3 is 17 amino acids long. Germline V gene lookup returns CDR1 LGHNA and CDR2 YSLEER. With 0 bases clipped from V and 4 bases from J, the junction kept 9 bases outside the gene matches. This chain's CDR3 is CASSQEGSGSEADTQYF. The DNA of the CDR3 is TGCGCCAGCAGCCAAGAAGGGAGCGGGAGTGAGGCAGATACGCAGTATTTT.

The chain links TRBV7-9 to TRBJ2-7, with unresolved D. The V end lost 1 base, the J end lost 1 base, and 11 bases lay between the germline ends. Germline V CDR1 and CDR2: SEHNR, FQNEAQ (reference sequence). This CDR3 is 15 amino acids long. CDR3 bases: TGTGCCAGCAGCTTAGGGGGTTCCGCGTCCTACGAGCAGTACTTC. Its translation: CASSLGGSASYEQYF. The variable domain in full, with the rest retrieved from reference TRBV7-9 and TRBJ2-7, is DTGVSQNPRHKITKRGQNVTFRCDPISEHNRLYWYRQTLGQGPEFLTYFQNEAQLEKSRLLSDRFSAERPKGSFSTLEIQRTEQGDSAMYLCASSLGGSASYEQYFGPGTRLTVT.

The chain joins TRBV29-1 to TRBJ2-5; weak D call: TRBD1 (5 bases). Trimming took off 5 bases at V and 2 bases at J, with 9 bases between the two ends. This CDR3 spans 12 amino acids. Germline CDR1 SQVTM, CDR2 ANQGSEA. The CDR3 spells CSVFDSQETQYF. The CDR3 nucleotides are TGCAGCGTTTTTGACAGTCAAGAGACCCAGTACTTC.

The chain couples TRBV9 to TRBJ2-3; weak D call: TRBD1 (5 bases). This CDR3 has 14 residues. Trimming shortened V by 2 bases and J by 4 bases, and 11 bases separated the two germline ends. Germline assignment: CDR1 SGDLS and CDR2 YYNGEE. As DNA, the CDR3 is TGTGCCAGCAGCGTGTTAGACAGCCCAGATACGCAGTATTTT. This codes for CASSVLDSPDTQYF. Full variable domain (rest looked up from reference TRBV9 and TRBJ2-3): DSGVTQTPKHLITATGQRVTLRCSPRSGDLSVYWYQQSLDQGLQFLIQYYNGEERAKGNILERFSAQQFPDLHSELNLSSLELGDSALYFCASSVLDSPDTQYFGPGTRLTVL.

The chain carries TRBV5-6 and TRBJ2-3; TRBD1 matches 8 bases. The V gene end was trimmed by 3 bases and the J gene end by 4 bases; junction bases not matched to a gene: 7. Germline lookup yields CDR1 SGHDT and CDR2 YYEEEE. The CDR3 has 15 residues. For the CDR3, the DNA is TGTGCCAGCAGCTACGGGACAGGTCATCCAGATACGCAGTATTTT. Translated: CASSYGTGHPDTQYF.

Note on this clone: The same CDR3 arises from other DNA sequences in this sample as well. The chain has TRBV6-5 and TRBJ2-1, with D perhaps given as TRBD1 or TRBD2 (5 bases each). V gave up 2 bases and J gave up 7 bases, with 9 bases separating them. Looked up from germline, CDR1 is MNHEY and CDR2 is SVGAGI. There are 13 residues in the CDR3. This chain's CDR3 is CASSYTGGNEQFF. CDR3 in DNA: TGTGCCAGCAGTTACACTGGGGGAAATGAGCAGTTCTTC.

V is TRBV4-3 and J is TRBJ2-7; D is ambiguous. The V gene lost 4 bases and the J gene lost 4 bases, with 11 bases spanning the gap. CDR3 size: 13 residues. CDR1 and CDR2 from the germline V gene are LGHNA and YSLEER. For the CDR3, the DNA is TGCGCCAGCAGCCTGTGGGTGGCATACGAGCAGTACTTC. As protein: CASSLWVAYEQYF.

The chain couples TRBV27 to TRBJ1-5, with D possibly matching TRBD1 (5 bases). Germline CDR1 and CDR2: MNHEY and SMNVEV (reference sequence). The CDR3 runs to 15 residues. With 1 base removed from V and 0 bases from J, the gap between germline ends came to 7 bases. CDR3 in amino acids: CASSLYGASNQPQHF. The CDR3 DNA sequence: TGTGCCAGCAGTTTATATGGGGCTAGCAATCAGCCCCAGCATTTT.

For the CDR3, the DNA is TGTGCCAGTAGTATCGCCGCAACGAACACTGAAGCTTTCTTT. Amino acids: CASSIAATNTEAFF. The chain uses TRBV19 and TRBJ1-1; D remains unclear. Germline lookup yields CDR1 LNHDA and CDR2 SQIVND (reference sequence). V was pared by 3 bases and J by 1 base, with 9 bases between. This CDR3 is 14 amino acids long.

The chain couples TRBV7-6 to TRBJ1-1; tentatively, D is TRBD1 (6 bases). The V end lost 2 bases, the J end lost 1 base, and 26 bases lay between the germline ends. Germline lookup yields CDR1 SGHVS and CDR2 FNYEAQ. The CDR3 is 20 amino acids. The CDR3 DNA sequence: TGTGCCAGCAGCTTATTCGGCGCCAACGAACCAGGGGCGCGGAACACTGAAGCTTTCTTT. It is translated as CASSLFGANEPGARNTEAFF.

This chain uses TRBV7-6 with TRBJ2-7; 16 bases map to TRBD2. Germline assignment: CDR1 SGHVS and CDR2 FNYEAQ. The ends lost 10 bases at V and 5 bases at J; junction bases unmatched: 5. The CDR3 runs to 14 residues. CDR3 sequence reads: CAISGLAGGDEQYF. The CDR3 region has the DNA TGTGCCATTTCGGGACTAGCGGGAGGGGACGAGCAGTACTTC.

The chain has TRBV10-3 and TRBJ1-3, with no clear D. V lost 6 bases and J 6 bases, leaving 6 bases between the germline ends. The germline CDR1 and CDR2 sequences are ENHRY and SYGVKD. The CDR3 loop spans 11 amino acids. CDR3 in DNA: TGTGCCATCAGCGGGGTAAACACCATATATTTT. Translation: CAISGVNTIYF.

The gene calls are TRBV5-6 and TRBJ1-2; 8 bases line up with TRBD1. Trimming cost V 4 bases and J 4 bases; bases outside gene matches: 12. This CDR3 spans 16 amino acids. Germline V lookup: CDR1 SGHDT, CDR2 YYEEEE. In nucleotides, the CDR3 is TGTGCCAGCAGCGCGTCCGGCAGGGGGCGCAGCTATGGCTACACCTTC. Its protein product is CASSASGRGRSYGYTF.

CDR3 residues: CASSPLGGGYTF. CDR3 bases: TGTGCCAGCAGTCCCCTGGGGGGTGGCTACACCTTC. The chain employs TRBV6-1 and TRBJ1-2; D is perhaps TRBD1 (5 bases). CDR1 is MNHNS, CDR2 SASEGT, per germline. CDR3 length equals 12 residues. Trimming shortened V by 5 bases and J by 7 bases, and 11 bases separated the two germline ends.

Concerning this clone itself: Other DNA variants within this sample encode the same CDR3. J is TRBJ2-2 and V is TRBV11-2; D ambiguous. The germline gives CDR1 SGHAT, CDR2 FQNNGV. Trimming took 5 bases from V and 4 from J, leaving 5 bases between them. CDR3 size: 12 residues. In DNA form, the CDR3 reads TGTGCCAGCAGCCACGGCACCGGGGAGCTGTTTTTT. Its protein is CASSHGTGELFF. The complete variable domain, with remaining parts taken from reference TRBV11-2 and TRBJ2-2, reads EAGVAQSPRYKIIEKRQSVAFWCNPISGHATLYWYQQILGQGPKLLIQFQNNGVVDDSQLPKDRFSAERLKGVDSTLKIQPAKLEDSAVYLCASSHGTGELFFGEGSRLTVL.

J is TRBJ2-7 and V is TRBV4-1; maybe TRBD2 (5 bases). Per the germline V gene, CDR1 is MGHRA and CDR2 is YSYEKL. V was shortened by 0 bases and J by 3 bases, with 12 bases between the two germline ends. The CDR3 spans 15 residues. CDR3 DNA: TGCGCCAGCAGCCAAGAGGGTGAGGGTTACTACGAGCAGTACTTC. Translation: CASSQEGEGYYEQYF.

The genes are TRBV7-6 and TRBJ2-7; 7 bases agree with TRBD2. The J segment lost 1 base and the V segment lost 5 bases, leaving 14 bases of the junction unmatched. The CDR3 is 17 residues long. Germline V CDR1 and CDR2: SGHVS, FNYEAQ. In DNA, the CDR3 is TGTGCCAGCAGCCTAGAAACCCCTAGCGGCGGGTCCTACGAGCAGTACTTC. Its translation: CASSLETPSGGSYEQYF.

This clone is a singleton in its sample. The chain couples TRBV15 to TRBJ1-2, with 7 bases identical to TRBD1. Looked up from germline, CDR1 is LNHNV and CDR2 is YYDKDF (reference sequence). The CDR3 consists of 14 residues. V trimming: 3 bases; J trimming: 2 bases; junction bases outside the gene matches: 3. Here the CDR3 DNA reads TGTGCCACCAGCAGGGAGGACAGGAACTATGGCTACACCTTC. It specifies CATSREDRNYGYTF.

Remarks on this clone: The sample holds other DNA sequences that translate to the same CDR3. This chain connects TRBV9 to TRBJ2-3; D is undetermined. CDR3 size: 14 residues. Germline assignment: CDR1 SGDLS and CDR2 YYNGEE. Trimming removed 0 bases at V and 2 bases at J, with 7 bases between. CDR3 sequence (DNA): TGTGCCAGCAGCGTAGCTGACTTCACAGATACGCAGTATTTT. Translation gives CASSVADFTDTQYF.